Described below is a single TCR beta chain sequence and its context. Antigen specificity is unknown. The data were taken from a study of graft-versus-host responses after intestinal transplantation. Findings of the study overall: GvH clonotypes were identified within recipient marrow, with a subset emerging first in ileum or blood. Where graft-donor T cell macrochimerism was present, patients had high graft-versus-host to host-versus-graft clonal ratios in allografts. Circulating GvH clones peaking coincided with falling HvG clones soon after transplant.

The ends were cut back, 5 bases at V and 3 bases at J, with 17 bases in the middle. CDR3 length: 16 amino acids. CDR1 and CDR2 (germline): MDHEN, SYDVKM. Sequencing used immunoSEQ multiplex PCR; TCRdb keeps in-frame clones, though not all of them. The sample contains about 130,000 clones, 85% to 95% of which appear only once. The sequence was obtained from a human donor who received an intestinal transplant. Sequenced here: unstimulated CD4+ T cells sorted from spleen or lymph node cells, sampled before intestinal transplant. The rearrangement links TRBV28 to TRBJ2-4; D could derive from TRBD1 or TRBD2 (5 bases each). The CDR3 loop reads CASSPIPPGSKNIQYF. Written as DNA, the CDR3 is TGTGCCAGCAGTCCTATCCCCCCAGGGAGCAAAAACATTCAGTACTTC.